The T cell receptor beta chain described here comes from a study of T cell responses to AZD1222 COVID-19 vaccine. Study-level findings and limits: Increased Spike-specific TCR breadth and depth were observed after two AZD1222 doses. Unmutated variant regions are reportedly the target of nearly half of TCRs that are spike-specific. Repertoire sampling happened only post peak T cell response.

This clone was counted only a few times. Antigen: not known. V gave up 8 bases and J gave up 5 bases; unmatched junction bases: 10. CDR1 and CDR2 (germline): WNHNN, SYGVQD (reference sequence). The length of the CDR3 is 14 residues. Generated by immunoSEQ multiplex PCR, the TCRdb table keeps only in-frame clones and is missing some. The sample lists about 120,000 clones, about nine tenths occurring once. The sequencing used peripheral blood, collected on day 0 of AZD1222 vaccination. The genes are TRBV10-1 and TRBJ1-1; 8 bases fit TRBD1. The clonotype originates from an adult in good health. This CDR3 is CASRRQGTWTEAFF. The CDR3 nucleotides read TGCGCCAGCCGCCGACAGGGGACGTGGACTGAAGCTTTCTTT.